This T cell receptor beta chain was found in a study of shared clonotypes between healthy human individuals. The study ran the assay at deep level. The protocol was immunoSEQ multiplex PCR, while the TCRdb copy is restricted to in-frame clones and leaves out a portion. The table records around 1.6 million clones, 98% of them present only once. Unmatched junction bases numbered 6, after V lost 6 bases and J lost 2 bases. CDR3 length: 14 amino acids. From germline, CDR1 is SNHLY and CDR2 FYNNEI. The study separated CD4+ cells into CD45RA+ naive and CD45RA-negative memory subsets. The rearrangement uses TRBV2 and TRBJ1-2, with 7 bases that match TRBD1. The TCR comes from a man between 25 and 39 years old in good health. The sequencing input was naive CD4+ T cells sorted from blood. Subset here: CD45RA+ positively selected. The CDR3 DNA reads as TGTGCCAGCAGCAAGGACAGGATAAACTATGGCTACACCTTC. Its protein product is CASSKDRINYGYTF.